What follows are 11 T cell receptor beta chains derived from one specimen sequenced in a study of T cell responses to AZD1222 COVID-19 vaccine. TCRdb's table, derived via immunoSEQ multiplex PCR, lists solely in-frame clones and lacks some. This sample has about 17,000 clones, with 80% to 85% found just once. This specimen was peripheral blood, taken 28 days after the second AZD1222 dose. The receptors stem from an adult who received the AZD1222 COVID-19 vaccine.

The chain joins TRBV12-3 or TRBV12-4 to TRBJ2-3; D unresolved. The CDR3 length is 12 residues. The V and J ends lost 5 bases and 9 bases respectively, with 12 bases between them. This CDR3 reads CASSLPQRTQYF. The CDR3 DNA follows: TGTGCCAGCAGTCTCCCCCAACGGACGCAGTATTTT.

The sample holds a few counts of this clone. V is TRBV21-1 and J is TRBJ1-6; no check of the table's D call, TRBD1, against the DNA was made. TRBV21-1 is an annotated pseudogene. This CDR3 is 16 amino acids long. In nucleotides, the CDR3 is TGTGCCAGCAGCAAAGGTTCCTGGGACAGGGCCTCACCCCTCCACTTT. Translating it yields CASSKGSWDRASPLHF.

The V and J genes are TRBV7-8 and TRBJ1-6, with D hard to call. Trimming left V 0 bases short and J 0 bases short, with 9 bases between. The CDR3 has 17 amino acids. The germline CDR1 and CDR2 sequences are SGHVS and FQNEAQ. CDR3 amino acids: CASSLAGSNSYNSPLHF. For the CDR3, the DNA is TGTGCCAGCAGCTTAGCGGGGTCGAACTCCTATAATTCACCCCTCCACTTT.

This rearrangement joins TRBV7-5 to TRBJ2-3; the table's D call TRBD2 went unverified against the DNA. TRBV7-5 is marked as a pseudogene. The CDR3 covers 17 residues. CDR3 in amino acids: CARSPGLLLPRVDTQYF. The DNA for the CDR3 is TGTGCCAGAAGCCCGGGACTTCTACTCCCCAGGGTAGATACGCAGTATTTT.

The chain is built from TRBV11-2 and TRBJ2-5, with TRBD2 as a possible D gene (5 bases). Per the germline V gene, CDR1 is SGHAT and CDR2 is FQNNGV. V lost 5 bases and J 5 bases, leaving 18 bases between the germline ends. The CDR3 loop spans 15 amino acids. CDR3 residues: CASSPTVVTGETQYF. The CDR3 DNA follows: TGTGCCAGCAGCCCGACGGTGGTCACGGGGGAGACCCAGTACTTC.

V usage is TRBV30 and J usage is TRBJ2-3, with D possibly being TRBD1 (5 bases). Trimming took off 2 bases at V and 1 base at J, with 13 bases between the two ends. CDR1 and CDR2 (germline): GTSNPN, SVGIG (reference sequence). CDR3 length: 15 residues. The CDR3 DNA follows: TGTGCCTGGAGTTACAGGTCAGGAGGCACAGATACGCAGTATTTT. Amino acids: CAWSYRSGGTDTQYF.

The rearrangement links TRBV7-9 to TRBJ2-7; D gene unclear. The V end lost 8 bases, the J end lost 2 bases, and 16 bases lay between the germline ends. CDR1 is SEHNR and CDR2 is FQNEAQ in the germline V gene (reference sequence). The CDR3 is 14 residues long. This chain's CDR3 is CASSLTQETYEQYF. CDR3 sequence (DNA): TGTGCCAGCTCCTTGACCCAGGAGACCTACGAGCAGTACTTC.

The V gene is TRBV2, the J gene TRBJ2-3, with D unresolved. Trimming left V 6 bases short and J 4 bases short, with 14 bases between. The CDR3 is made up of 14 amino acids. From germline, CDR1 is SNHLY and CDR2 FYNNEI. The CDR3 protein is CASSLGVGADTQYF. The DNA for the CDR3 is TGTGCCAGCAGCCTAGGTGTTGGGGCAGATACGCAGTATTTT.

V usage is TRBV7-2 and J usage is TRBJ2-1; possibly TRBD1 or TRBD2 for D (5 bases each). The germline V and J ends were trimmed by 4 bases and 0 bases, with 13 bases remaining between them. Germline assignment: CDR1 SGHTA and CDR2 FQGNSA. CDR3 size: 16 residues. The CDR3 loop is CASSSGFGGSYNEQFF. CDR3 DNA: TGTGCCAGCAGCTCGGGCTTTGGGGGCTCCTACAATGAGCAGTTCTTC.

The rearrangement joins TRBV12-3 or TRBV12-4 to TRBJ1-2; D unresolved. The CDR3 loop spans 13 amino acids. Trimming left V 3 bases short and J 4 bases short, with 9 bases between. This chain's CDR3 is CASSFARSYGYTF. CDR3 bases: TGTGCCAGCAGTTTTGCGCGGAGCTATGGCTACACCTTC.

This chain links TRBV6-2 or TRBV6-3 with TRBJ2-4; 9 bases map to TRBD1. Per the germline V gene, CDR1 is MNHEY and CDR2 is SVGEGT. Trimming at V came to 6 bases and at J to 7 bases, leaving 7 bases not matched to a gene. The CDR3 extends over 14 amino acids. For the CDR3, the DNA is TGTGCCAGCAGCCTACAGGGGGCGCGTAACATTCAGTACTTC. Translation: CASSLQGARNIQYF.